This T cell receptor (beta chain) was profiled in a study of T cells in Graves' hyperthyroidism and ophthalmopathy. Diagnoses used clinical symptoms, serum thyroxine and TRAb, thyroid ultrasound and orbital computed tomography. Trimming removed 3 bases from V and 11 bases from J, with 16 bases in between. Per the germline V gene, CDR1 is LNHDA and CDR2 is SQIVND (reference sequence). The CDR3 length is 13 residues. What was amplified from RNA transcripts were TCR beta CDR3 regions. TCR CDR3 regions were first amplified by RT-PCR with HTBI primers. One entry per CDR3 protein, called by TCRdb with MiXCR from the multiplex PCR reads. In the table there are 650,000 to 850,000 distinct CDR3 sequences, roughly a sixth of which are singletons.

The sequence was obtained from a woman aged 45-65 years with Graves' hyperthyroidism that later progressed to Graves' ophthalmopathy. Sequencing was performed on blood. The chain uses TRBV19 and TRBJ1-1, with a possible D match to TRBD1 (5 bases). CDR3 sequence: CASSIGLDSWAFF. CDR3 nucleotides: TGTGCCAGTAGTATCGGCCTTGACAGTTGGGCTTTCTTT.